The text below deals with one T cell receptor beta chain. Its antigen is as yet unknown. This sample was taken from a study of PD-1 blockade in classical Hodgkin lymphoma. Study information: It was nivolumab at 3 mg/kg, given intravenously every 2 weeks, that patients received.

Trimming left V 6 bases short and J 4 bases short, with 19 bases between. Germline V lookup: CDR1 MNHNY, CDR2 SVGAGI (reference sequence). The CDR3 is 15 amino acids. Only in-frame clones appear in the TCRdb table, and some are missing; sequencing was by immunoSEQ multiplex PCR. The table lists 150,000 or so clones, 78% of them singletons, with roughly 10% in the top ten. Study-wide findings and caveats: Complete responders showed a baseline diversity that resembled the diversity of newly diagnosed patients. Reported baseline diversity: healthy donors highest, relapsed/refractory patients lowest.

Relapse was seen in all patients after autologous stem cell transplantation, and brentuximab vedotin exposure was variable. The receptor comes from a human donor with classical Hodgkin lymphoma. V and J are TRBV6-6 and TRBJ2-7; possibly TRBD1 for D (5 bases). Material: peripheral blood mononuclear cells (PBMCs), obtained before the second cycle of nivolumab. CDR3 nucleotide sequence: TGTGCCAGCAGCAACAGGCCCCCCCCGCTGTACGAGCAGTACTTC. This translates into CASSNRPPPLYEQYF.